The 19 T cell receptor beta chains listed next were all sequenced from one sample in a study of blood T cells in healthy people across ages. A sample-barcoded 5' primer and a J-beta primer mix were used in a second PCR of roughly 6 to 11 cycles. Using its own MiXCR run on the 5' RACE reads, TCRdb lists one record per CDR3 protein. The repertoire consists of a few hundred thousand distinct CDR3 sequences, with 45% to 60% occurring once and the leading ten covering 45% to 55%. The sequenced sample consisted of blood. Every receptor here comes from a man between 60 and 75 years old in good health.

The chain employs TRBV7-2 and TRBJ1-5, with 8 bases fitting TRBD1. CDR1 is SGHTA and CDR2 is FQGNSA in the germline V gene. This CDR3 is 14 amino acids long. J lost 4 bases, V lost 6 bases, and 5 bases had no gene match. CDR3 amino acids: CASRKQGGNQPQHF. In nucleotides, the CDR3 is TGTGCCAGCAGGAAACAGGGGGGAAATCAGCCCCAGCATTTT.

This clonotype was counted many times. Here the CDR3 reads CSASSRGDTEAFF. The CDR3 bases are TGCAGTGCTAGTTCCAGGGGGGACACTGAAGCTTTCTTT. The chain uses TRBV20-1 and TRBJ1-1; 7 nucleotides align to TRBD1. This CDR3 has 13 residues. V shed 3 bases, J shed 3 bases, and the junction held 4 bases outside the gene matches. From germline, CDR1 is DFQATT and CDR2 SNEGSKA (reference sequence).

The chain recombines TRBV5-5 with TRBJ2-5; 12 positions match TRBD2. Losses at the gene ends were 3 bases for V and 4 bases for J; bases not matched to a gene: 4. This CDR3 region has 15 residues. CDR1 is SGHKS, CDR2 YYEKEE, per germline (reference sequence). In DNA, the CDR3 is TGTGCCAGCAGCTCTAGCGGGAGGGCGATAGAGACCCAGTACTTC. Its translation is CASSSSGRAIETQYF. The whole variable domain, filled in from reference TRBV5-5 and TRBJ2-5, reads DAGVTQSPTHLIKTRGQQVTLRCSPISGHKSVSWYQQVLGQGPQFIFQYYEKEERGRGNFPDRFSARQFPNYSSELNVNALLLGDSALYLCASSSSGRAIETQYFGPGTRLLVL.

This rearrangement joins TRBV28 to TRBJ2-4; weak D call: TRBD2 (6 bases). This CDR3 comprises 15 residues. The germline V and J ends were trimmed by 5 bases and 3 bases, with 14 bases remaining between them. Germline values: CDR1 MDHEN, CDR2 SYDVKM. The CDR3 bases are TGTGCCAGCAGTCCGTCGGGAGCGGACAAAAACATTCAGTACTTC. Translating it yields CASSPSGADKNIQYF. The full variable domain, rest sourced from reference TRBV28 and TRBJ2-4, is DVKVTQSSRYLVKRTGEKVFLECVQDMDHENMFWYRQDPGLGLRLIYFSYDVKMKEKGDIPEGYSVSREKKERFSLILESASTNQTSMYLCASSPSGADKNIQYFGAGTRLSVL.

The V gene is TRBV12-3 or TRBV12-4, the J gene TRBJ2-2; 9 bases line up with TRBD2. CDR3 length: 14 amino acids. The trim removed 6 bases at V and 4 bases at J, leaving 3 bases unmatched. The CDR3 DNA follows: TGTGCCAGCAGGCGGGAGGGAGGCACCGGGGAGCTGTTTTTT. Encoded protein: CASRREGGTGELFF.

In its sample, this clonotype was seen a few times. The chain couples TRBV29-1 to TRBJ2-1; no definite D call. The CDR3 consists of 12 residues. Germline CDR1 SQVTM, CDR2 ANQGSEA. The V end was cut by 4 bases, the J end by 5 bases, with 9 bases between. The CDR3 region has the DNA TGCAGCGTTGCTGCAAGGGACAATGAGCAGTTCTTC. Its translation: CSVAARDNEQFF.

This rearrangement joins TRBV6-2 or TRBV6-3 to TRBJ2-7; 10 bases match TRBD2. J lost 3 bases, V lost 8 bases, and 10 bases had no gene match. CDR1 and CDR2 (germline): MNHEY, SVGEGT. The CDR3 consists of 15 residues. In DNA form, the CDR3 reads TGTGCCAGCGCACCCGGAGGACTAGCGGTCTACGAGCAGTACTTC. It codes for CASAPGGLAVYEQYF.

This clonotype was recorded many times. The chain has TRBV18 and TRBJ2-4; 9 bases are a match to TRBD1. The CDR3 runs 16 residues. Germline-derived CDR1 and CDR2 are KGHSH and LQKENI. V lost 5 bases to trimming and J lost 9 bases; unmatched junction nucleotides: 14. The CDR3 DNA sequence: TGTGCCAGCTCATCTAGGACAGGGGTCACGGGAGGCATTCAGTACTTC. Amino acid sequence: CASSSRTGVTGGIQYF.

This sequence joins TRBV7-9 and TRBJ2-3; tentatively, D is TRBD2 (6 bases). The germline gives CDR1 SEHNR, CDR2 FQNEAQ (reference sequence). The CDR3 is made up of 13 amino acids. The germline V and J ends were trimmed by 1 base and 9 bases, with 11 bases remaining between them. The CDR3 sequence is CASSLEWEATQYF. CDR3 DNA: TGTGCCAGCAGCTTAGAATGGGAGGCCACGCAGTATTTT.

In its sample, this clonotype was seen many times. The chain couples TRBV12-3 or TRBV12-4 to TRBJ2-7; D possibly corresponds to TRBD1 (6 bases). This CDR3 has 12 amino acids. Trimming took off 7 bases at V and 3 bases at J, with 10 bases between the two ends. CDR3 in amino acids: CASTRTDYEQYF. Written as DNA, the CDR3 is TGTGCCAGCACTAGGACAGACTACGAGCAGTACTTC.

This chain connects TRBV20-1 to TRBJ1-6, with D tentatively TRBD1 (6 bases). Looked up from germline, CDR1 is DFQATT and CDR2 is SNEGSKA (reference sequence). Trimming cost V 8 bases and J 0 bases, with 17 bases left between them. There are 16 residues in the CDR3. Here the CDR3 reads CSCLSQGLSYNSPLHF. The CDR3 DNA follows: TGCAGTTGCCTGTCACAGGGTCTCTCCTATAATTCACCCCTCCACTTT.

This chain joins TRBV3-1 and TRBJ2-3; D not certain. This CDR3 contains 16 residues. V dropped 0 bases and J dropped 2 bases, with 12 bases sitting between them. Germline CDR1 is LGHDT and CDR2 is YNNKEL (reference sequence). The CDR3: CASSQEYRVYTDTQYF. DNA for the CDR3: TGTGCCAGCAGCCAAGAATACCGGGTTTACACAGATACGCAGTATTTT.

In its sample, this clonotype was seen once. The gene calls are TRBV14 and TRBJ2-5, with TRBD2 matching 14 bases. CDR1 SGHDN and CDR2 FVKESK come from the germline V gene. CDR3 length equals 17 residues. After removal of 3 bases from V and 5 bases from J, the junction contained 8 bases not matched to a gene. The CDR3 loop reads CASSHGLAGGGRETQYF. As DNA, the CDR3 is TGTGCCAGCAGCCACGGACTAGCGGGAGGTGGTCGGGAGACCCAGTACTTC.

The genes are TRBV3-1 and TRBJ2-1, with 7 bases matching TRBD2. This CDR3 region has 14 residues. V lost 4 bases and J lost 4; bases outside the gene matches: 4. The germline CDR1 and CDR2 sequences are LGHDT and YNNKEL (reference sequence). The CDR3: CASSLLGRYNEQFF. In DNA, the CDR3 is TGTGCCAGCAGCCTCCTCGGGAGGTACAATGAGCAGTTCTTC.

Here the CDR3 DNA reads TGTGCCAGCAGCTCCCCAGTGGGGGCGGGGGTGACCGGGGAGCTGTTTTTT. Protein: CASSSPVGAGVTGELFF. The chain carries TRBV9 and TRBJ2-2; maybe TRBD2 (7 bases). This CDR3 comprises 17 residues. Germline CDR1 SGDLS, CDR2 YYNGEE. The ends were cut back, 4 bases at V and 5 bases at J, with 21 bases in the middle. The entire variable domain, with the rest obtained from reference TRBV9 and TRBJ2-2, is as follows: DSGVTQTPKHLITATGQRVTLRCSPRSGDLSVYWYQQSLDQGLQFLIQYYNGEERAKGNILERFSAQQFPDLHSELNLSSLELGDSALYFCASSSPVGAGVTGELFFGEGSRLTVL.

This chain joins TRBV29-1 and TRBJ1-1; TRBD1 might be the D (6 bases). From germline, CDR1 is SQVTM and CDR2 ANQGSEA. The V end lost 7 bases, the J end lost 0 bases, and 15 bases lay between the germline ends. The CDR3 runs to 14 residues. The CDR3 spells CSGSRDMLNTEAFF. Here the CDR3 DNA reads TGCAGCGGGAGCCGGGACATGTTGAACACTGAAGCTTTCTTT.

The chain uses TRBV28 and TRBJ2-7; 7 bases are shared with TRBD2. After removal of 3 bases from V and 2 bases from J, the junction contained 7 bases not matched to a gene. The germline V gene encodes CDR1 MDHEN and CDR2 SYDVKM. The CDR3 consists of 15 residues. Here the CDR3 reads CASSFGEGPAYEQYF. CDR3 sequence (DNA): TGTGCCAGCAGTTTTGGGGAGGGCCCTGCCTACGAGCAGTACTTC.

The chain couples TRBV6-1 to TRBJ1-5; D is ambiguous. With 2 bases removed from V and 7 bases from J, the gap between germline ends came to 9 bases. CDR1 and CDR2 from the germline V gene are MNHNS and SASEGT. The CDR3 is 13 residues long. CDR3 bases: TGTGCCAGCAGTGAAAAAATCGGGCAGCCCCAGCATTTT. Translated, it gives CASSEKIGQPQHF.

The chain is built from TRBV9 and TRBJ2-4, with D tentatively TRBD2 (5 bases). The J call may not be correct, given that the DNA end is closer to TRBJ2-7. Germline lookup yields CDR1 SGDLS and CDR2 YYNGEE. The CDR3 loop spans 13 amino acids. This CDR3 is CASSVGDQYEQYF. The CDR3 nucleotides read TGTGCCAGCAGCGTCGGGGATCAATACGAGCAGTACTTC.